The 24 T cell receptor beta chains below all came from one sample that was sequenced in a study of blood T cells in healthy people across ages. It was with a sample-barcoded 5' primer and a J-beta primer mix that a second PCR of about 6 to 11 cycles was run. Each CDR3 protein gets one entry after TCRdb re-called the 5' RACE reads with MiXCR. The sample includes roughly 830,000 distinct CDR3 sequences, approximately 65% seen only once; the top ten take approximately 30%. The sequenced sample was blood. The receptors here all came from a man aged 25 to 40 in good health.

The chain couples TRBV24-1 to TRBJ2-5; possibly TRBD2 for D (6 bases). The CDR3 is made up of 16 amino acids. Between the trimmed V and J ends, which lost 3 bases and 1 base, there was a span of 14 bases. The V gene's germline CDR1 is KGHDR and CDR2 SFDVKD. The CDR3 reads CATSDTRDSPQETQYF. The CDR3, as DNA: TGTGCCACCAGTGATACCCGGGACTCACCCCAAGAGACCCAGTACTTC.

The CDR3 DNA is TGTGCCAGCAGCGGGGCGGTCGGGGAGCTGTTTTTT. Protein product: CASSGAVGELFF. The chain is built from TRBV13 and TRBJ2-2; D is perhaps TRBD1 (5 bases). CDR1 and CDR2 from the germline V gene are PRHDT and FYEKMQ (reference sequence). The germline V and J ends were trimmed by 5 bases and 7 bases, with 8 bases remaining between them. The CDR3 runs to 12 residues.

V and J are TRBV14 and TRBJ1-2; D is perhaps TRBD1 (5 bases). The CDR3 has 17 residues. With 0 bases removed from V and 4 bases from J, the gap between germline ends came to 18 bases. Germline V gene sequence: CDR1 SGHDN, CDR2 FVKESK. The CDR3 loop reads CASSQDFWRDGAYGYTF. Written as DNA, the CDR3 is TGTGCCAGCAGCCAAGATTTTTGGAGGGACGGGGCCTATGGCTACACCTTC.

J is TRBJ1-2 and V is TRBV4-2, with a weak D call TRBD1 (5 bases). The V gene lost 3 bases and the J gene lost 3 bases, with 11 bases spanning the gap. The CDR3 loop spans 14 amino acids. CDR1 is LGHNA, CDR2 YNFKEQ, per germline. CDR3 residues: CASSHRGGDYGYTF. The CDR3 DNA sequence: TGTGCCAGCAGCCATCGGGGGGGAGACTATGGCTACACCTTC.

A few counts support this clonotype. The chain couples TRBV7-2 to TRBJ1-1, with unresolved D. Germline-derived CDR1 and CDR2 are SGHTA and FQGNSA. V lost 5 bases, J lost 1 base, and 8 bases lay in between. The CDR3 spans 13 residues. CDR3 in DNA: TGTGCCAGCAGCGCTATGTGGAACACTGAAGCTTTCTTT. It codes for CASSAMWNTEAFF. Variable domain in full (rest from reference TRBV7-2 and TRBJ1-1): GAGVSQSPSNKVTEKGKDVELRCDPISGHTALYWYRQSLGQGLEFLIYFQGNSAPDKSGLPSDRFSAERTGGSVSTLTIQRTQQEDSAVYLCASSAMWNTEAFFGQGTRLTVV.

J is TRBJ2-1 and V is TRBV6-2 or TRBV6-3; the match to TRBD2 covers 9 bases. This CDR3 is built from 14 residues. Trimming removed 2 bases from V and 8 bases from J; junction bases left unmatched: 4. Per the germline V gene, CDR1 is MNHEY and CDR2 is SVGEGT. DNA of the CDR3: TGTGCCAGCAGTTACCTAGCGGGGAAGGATGAGCAGTTCTTC. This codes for CASSYLAGKDEQFF.

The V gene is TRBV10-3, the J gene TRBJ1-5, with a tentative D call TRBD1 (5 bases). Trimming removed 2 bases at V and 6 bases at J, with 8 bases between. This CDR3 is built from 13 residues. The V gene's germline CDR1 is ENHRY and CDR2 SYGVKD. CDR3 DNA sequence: TGTGCCATCAGTGAGACGGACACTCAGCCCCAGCATTTT. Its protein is CAISETDTQPQHF.

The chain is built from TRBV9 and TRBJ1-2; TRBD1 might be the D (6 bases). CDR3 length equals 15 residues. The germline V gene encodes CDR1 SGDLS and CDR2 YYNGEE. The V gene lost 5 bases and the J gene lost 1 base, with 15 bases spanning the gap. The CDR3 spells CASSYQSQGNYGYTF. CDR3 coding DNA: TGTGCCAGCAGTTATCAATCACAGGGTAACTATGGCTACACCTTC.

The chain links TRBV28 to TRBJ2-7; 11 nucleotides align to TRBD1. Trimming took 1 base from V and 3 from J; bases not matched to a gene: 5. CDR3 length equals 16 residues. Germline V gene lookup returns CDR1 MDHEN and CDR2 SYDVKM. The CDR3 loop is CASSLYAGTGGYEQYF. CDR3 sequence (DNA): TGTGCCAGCAGTTTATATGCTGGGACAGGGGGCTACGAGCAGTACTTC. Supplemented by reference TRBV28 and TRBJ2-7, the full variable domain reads DVKVTQSSRYLVKRTGEKVFLECVQDMDHENMFWYRQDPGLGLRLIYFSYDVKMKEKGDIPEGYSVSREKKERFSLILESASTNQTSMYLCASSLYAGTGGYEQYFGPGTRLTVT.

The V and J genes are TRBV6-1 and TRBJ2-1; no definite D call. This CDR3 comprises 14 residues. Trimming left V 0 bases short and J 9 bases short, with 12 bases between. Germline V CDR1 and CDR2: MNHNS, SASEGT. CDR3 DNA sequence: TGTGCCAGCAGTGAAGCGCGGTTTCAGGCTGAGCAGTTCTTC. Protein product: CASSEARFQAEQFF.

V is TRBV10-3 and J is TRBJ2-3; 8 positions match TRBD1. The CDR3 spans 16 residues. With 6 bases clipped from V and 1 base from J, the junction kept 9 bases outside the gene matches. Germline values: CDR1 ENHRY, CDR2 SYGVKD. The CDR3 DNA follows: TGTGCCATCAGCCCAGGACAGGGCGGCGGCACAGATACGCAGTATTTT. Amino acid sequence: CAISPGQGGGTDTQYF.

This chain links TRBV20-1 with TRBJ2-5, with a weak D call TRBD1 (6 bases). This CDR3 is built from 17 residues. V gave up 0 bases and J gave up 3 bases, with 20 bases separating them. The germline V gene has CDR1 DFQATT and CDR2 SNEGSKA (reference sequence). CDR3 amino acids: CSARDQGTTLLEETQYF. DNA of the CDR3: TGCAGTGCTAGAGATCAAGGGACAACGCTACTAGAAGAGACCCAGTACTTC.

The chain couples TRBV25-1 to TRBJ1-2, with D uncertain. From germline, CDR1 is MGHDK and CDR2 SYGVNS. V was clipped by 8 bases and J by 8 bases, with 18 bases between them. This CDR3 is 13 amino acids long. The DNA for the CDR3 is TGTGCCAGCGCCCCCGGTGGGGAGTTCGGCTACACCTTC. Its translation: CASAPGGEFGYTF.

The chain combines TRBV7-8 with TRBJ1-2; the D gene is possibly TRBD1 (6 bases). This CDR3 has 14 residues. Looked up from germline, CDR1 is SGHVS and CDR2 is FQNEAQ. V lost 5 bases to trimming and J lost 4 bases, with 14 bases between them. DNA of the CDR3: TGTGCCAGCAGCCGAACAGGGCCTCCCTATGGCTACACCTTC. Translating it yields CASSRTGPPYGYTF.

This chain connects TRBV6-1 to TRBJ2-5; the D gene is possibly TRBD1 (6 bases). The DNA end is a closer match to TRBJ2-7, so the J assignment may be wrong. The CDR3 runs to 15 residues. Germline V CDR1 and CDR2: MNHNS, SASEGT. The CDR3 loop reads CASRDPQTGTYEQYF. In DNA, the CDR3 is TGTGCCAGCAGAGACCCTCAAACAGGGACCTACGAGCAGTACTTC.

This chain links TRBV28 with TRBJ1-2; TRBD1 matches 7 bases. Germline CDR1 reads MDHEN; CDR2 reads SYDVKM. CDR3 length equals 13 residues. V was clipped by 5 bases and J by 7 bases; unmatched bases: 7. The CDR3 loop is CASSVQGIGGYTF. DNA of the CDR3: TGTGCCAGCAGTGTACAGGGGATTGGTGGCTACACCTTC.

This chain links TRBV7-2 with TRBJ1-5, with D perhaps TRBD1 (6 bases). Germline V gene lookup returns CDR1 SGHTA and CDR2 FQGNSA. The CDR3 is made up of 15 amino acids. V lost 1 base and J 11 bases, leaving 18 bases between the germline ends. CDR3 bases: TGTGCCAGCAGCTTAGGAGGGAAAAATCAGGGGACCCAGCATTTT. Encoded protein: CASSLGGKNQGTQHF.

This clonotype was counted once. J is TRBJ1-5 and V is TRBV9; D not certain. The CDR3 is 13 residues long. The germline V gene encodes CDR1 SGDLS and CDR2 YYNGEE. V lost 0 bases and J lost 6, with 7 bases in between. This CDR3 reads CASSVESGQPQHF. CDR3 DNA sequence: TGTGCCAGCAGCGTAGAGAGCGGTCAGCCCCAGCATTTT.

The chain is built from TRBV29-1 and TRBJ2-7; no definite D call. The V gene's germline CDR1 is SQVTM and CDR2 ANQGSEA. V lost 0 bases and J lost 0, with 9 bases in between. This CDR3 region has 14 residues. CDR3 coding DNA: TGCAGCGTTGAAGATCAAGCCCACTCCTACGAGCAGTACTTC. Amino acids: CSVEDQAHSYEQYF.

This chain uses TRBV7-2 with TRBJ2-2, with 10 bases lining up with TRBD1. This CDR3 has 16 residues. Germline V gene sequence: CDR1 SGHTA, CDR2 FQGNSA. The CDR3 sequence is CAMIRQGALNTGELFF. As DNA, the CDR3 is TGTGCTATGATAAGACAGGGGGCTTTAAACACCGGGGAGCTGTTTTTT.

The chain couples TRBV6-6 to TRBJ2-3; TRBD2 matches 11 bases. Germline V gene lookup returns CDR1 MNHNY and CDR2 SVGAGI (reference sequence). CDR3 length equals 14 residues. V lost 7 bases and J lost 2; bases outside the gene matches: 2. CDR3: CASTSGGYTDTQYF. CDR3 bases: TGTGCCAGCACTAGCGGGGGGTACACAGATACGCAGTATTTT.

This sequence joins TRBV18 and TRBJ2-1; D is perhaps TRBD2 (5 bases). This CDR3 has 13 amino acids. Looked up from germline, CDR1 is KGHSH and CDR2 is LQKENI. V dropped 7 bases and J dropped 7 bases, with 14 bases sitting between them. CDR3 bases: TGTGCCAGCTTCGAGGGTCTAGGTAATGAGCAGTTCTTC. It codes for CASFEGLGNEQFF.

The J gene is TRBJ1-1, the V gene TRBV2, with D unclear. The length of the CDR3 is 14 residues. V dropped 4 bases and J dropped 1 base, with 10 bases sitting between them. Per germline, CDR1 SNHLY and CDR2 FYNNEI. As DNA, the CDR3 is TGTGCCAGCAGTGCACGAGGGCCGAACACTGAAGCTTTCTTT. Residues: CASSARGPNTEAFF.

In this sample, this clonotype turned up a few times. The CDR3 nucleotides are TGTGCCAGCAGCTTATATGAGCGGGGGGGATTCACAGATACGCAGTATTTT. Translating gives CASSLYERGGFTDTQYF. The J gene is TRBJ2-3, the V gene TRBV7-6; 10 nucleotides line up with TRBD2. The V and J ends lost 2 bases and 2 bases, in that order; junction bases with no gene match: 7. The CDR3 covers 17 residues. CDR1 SGHVS and CDR2 FNYEAQ come from the germline V gene. Filled out from reference TRBV7-6 and TRBJ2-3, the complete variable domain reads GAGVSQSPRYKVTKRGQDVALRCDPISGHVSLYWYRQALGQGPEFLTYFNYEAQQDKSGLPNDRFSAERPEGSISTLTIQRTEQRDSAMYRCASSLYERGGFTDTQYFGPGTRLTVL.